Shown below are 15 T cell receptor beta chains from a single sample sequenced in a study of CD8 T cells in Susac syndrome. RNA was extracted with the RNeasy kit, and a quantity of roughly 0.5 to 1 ug was reverse transcribed using random hexamers. MiXCR, run by TCRdb on the immunoSEQ multiplex PCR reads, gives a single entry per CDR3 protein. This table holds some 110,000 distinct CDR3 sequences, approximately 96% found once. Material for sequencing was CD4+ T cells from PBMCs. Receptors were obtained from a human donor with Susac syndrome.

The V call is TRBV3-1, the J call TRBJ1-2, with D maybe TRBD1 (5 bases). V dropped 0 bases and J dropped 2 bases, with 7 bases sitting between them. The germline V gene encodes CDR1 LGHDT and CDR2 YNNKEL (reference sequence). The CDR3 is made up of 14 amino acids. The DNA for the CDR3 is TGTGCCAGCAGCCAAGATCGGGGGAACTATGGCTACACCTTC. Translated, it gives CASSQDRGNYGYTF. Looking up the rest from reference TRBV3-1 and TRBJ1-2 gives the full variable domain: DTAVSQTPKYLVTQMGNDKSIKCEQNLGHDTMYWYKQDSKKFLKIMFSYNNKELIINETVPNRFSPKSPDKAHLNLHINSLELGDSAVYFCASSQDRGNYGYTFGSGTRLTVV.

The rearrangement joins TRBV5-1 to TRBJ2-5; D is perhaps TRBD2 (6 bases). V was cut by 0 bases and J by 5 bases, with 20 bases left in between. Germline CDR1 is SGHRS and CDR2 is YFSETQ. This CDR3 contains 17 residues. CDR3 coding DNA: TGCGCCAGCAGCTTGGGGTTCTCGGCGGGGCTAGAGGAGACCCAGTACTTC. Protein: CASSLGFSAGLEETQYF.

This sequence joins TRBV20-1 and TRBJ2-7; TRBD1 is a possible D gene (5 bases). The V gene lost 4 bases and the J gene lost 2 bases, with 12 bases spanning the gap. Germline V gene data show CDR1 as DFQATT and CDR2 as SNEGSKA (reference sequence). There are 13 residues in the CDR3. The CDR3 DNA follows: TGCAGTGCTAATGGGCCAGGGACCTACGAGCAGTACTTC. Protein: CSANGPGTYEQYF.

The chain recombines TRBV7-9 with TRBJ2-5; D may be TRBD2 (6 bases). V dropped 6 bases and J dropped 4 bases, with 18 bases sitting between them. Germline CDR1 is SEHNR and CDR2 is FQNEAQ (reference sequence). This CDR3 has 15 amino acids. In nucleotides, the CDR3 is TGTGCCAGCAGTTTGCTGGGGACTTACGGAGAGACCCAGTACTTC. It codes for CASSLLGTYGETQYF.

A remark on this clonotype: No DNA is shown, since the ends of the CDR3 on it are uncertain; the CDR3 is the one TCRdb lists. This chain's CDR3 is CATSILDRGGTDTQYF. V and J are TRBV15 and TRBJ2-3; the table assigns TRBD1, which was not confirmed against the DNA. The CDR3 is 16 amino acids long, termini counted. The germline gives CDR1 LNHNV, CDR2 YYDKDF (reference sequence).

The V and J genes are TRBV28 and TRBJ2-5, with TRBD1 identical over 10 bases. The germline V gene has CDR1 MDHEN and CDR2 SYDVKM. The CDR3 has 15 amino acids. V gave up 0 bases and J gave up 2 bases; unmatched junction bases: 0. The CDR3 sequence is CASSLWDRGQETQYF. Written as DNA, the CDR3 is TGTGCCAGCAGTTTATGGGACAGGGGGCAAGAGACCCAGTACTTC.

This chain uses TRBV7-9 with TRBJ2-1, with D possibly matching TRBD1 (6 bases). This CDR3 spans 13 amino acids. V gave up 3 bases and J gave up 10 bases, with 13 bases separating them. Germline V lookup: CDR1 SEHNR, CDR2 FQNEAQ (reference sequence). In DNA, the CDR3 is TGTGCCAGCAGCTTTGAAACAGGGTCCGAGCAGTTCTTC. As protein: CASSFETGSEQFF.

This clonotype was found once. V and J are TRBV29-1 and TRBJ2-1, with D perhaps given as TRBD1 or TRBD2 (6 bases each). V lost 7 bases and J lost 0, with 16 bases in between. Per germline, CDR1 SQVTM and CDR2 ANQGSEA. The CDR3 is 15 amino acids. The CDR3 region has the DNA TGCAGCGGGGGGGCTAGTACTACCTCCTACAATGAGCAGTTCTTC. It codes for CSGGASTTSYNEQFF.

This clonotype came up once. This chain connects TRBV5-5 to TRBJ1-2; a possible D gene is TRBD1 (6 bases). V lost 4 bases and J lost 4, with 20 bases in between. Germline V gene sequence: CDR1 SGHKS, CDR2 YYEKEE (reference sequence). This CDR3 has 16 amino acids. Written as DNA, the CDR3 is TGTGCCAGCAGCCCTGCCGGGACACCGAGGGCCTATGGCTACACCTTC. This gives the protein CASSPAGTPRAYGYTF.

This clonotype was counted once. V is TRBV3-1 and J is TRBJ2-1; no firm D call. Germline loops: CDR1 LGHDT, CDR2 YNNKEL (reference sequence). This CDR3 region has 14 residues. Trimming left V 0 bases short and J 12 bases short, with 15 bases between. This CDR3 is CASSQDSWAQGQFF. CDR3 nucleotide sequence: TGTGCCAGCAGCCAAGACTCGTGGGCCCAAGGGCAGTTCTTC.

The CDR3, as DNA: TGTGCCAGCAGCTACAGGGTCGGTAGGGAGACCCAGTACTTC. Translated: CASSYRVGRETQYF. The chain recombines TRBV7-2 with TRBJ2-5; a weak D match, TRBD1 (6 bases). Germline V lookup: CDR1 SGHTA, CDR2 FQGNSA. The V end lost 4 bases, the J end lost 5 bases, and 14 bases lay between the germline ends. There are 14 residues in the CDR3.

Turning to this clonotype: A junction boundary mismatches the germline segment, possibly from a read error. The rearrangement uses TRBV20-1 and TRBJ1-2; D gene ambiguous. Germline CDR1 and CDR2: DFQATT and SNEGSKA (reference sequence). The CDR3 has 13 amino acids. CDR3 region: CSARETSNYGYTF. The DNA of the CDR3 is TGCAGTGCCAGAGAGACCTCTAACTATGGCTACACCTTC.

This sequence joins TRBV4-1 and TRBJ2-4; no clear D gene. Trimming shortened V by 1 base and J by 3 bases, and 4 bases separated the two germline ends. The CDR3 length is 13 residues. Germline CDR1 and CDR2: MGHRA and YSYEKL. CDR3 DNA sequence: TGCGCCAGCAGCCAAGGCCTCAAAAACATTCAGTACTTC. This sequence encodes CASSQGLKNIQYF.

There are a few counts of this clonotype. The chain couples TRBV20-1 to TRBJ2-5; D is unclear. This CDR3 has 11 residues. The V end was cut by 1 base, the J end by 4 bases, with 4 bases between. Germline CDR1 is DFQATT and CDR2 is SNEGSKA (reference sequence). In nucleotides, the CDR3 is TGCAGTGCTAGAGGGGGAGAGACCCAGTACTTC. Amino acids: CSARGGETQYF.

This chain joins TRBV20-1 and TRBJ2-5, with D tentatively TRBD2 (5 bases). The CDR3 consists of 14 residues. Deletions cut 5 bases from V and 5 bases from J, with 18 bases between. Germline V lookup: CDR1 DFQATT, CDR2 SNEGSKA (reference sequence). DNA of the CDR3: TGCAGTGCTGTGGACTCGACCGGAAGGGAGACCCAGTACTTC. Its protein product is CSAVDSTGRETQYF.